The entry below describes one T cell receptor (beta chain). Its antigen is not identified. The sample comes from a study of vaccination and CD4 T cells after COVID-19. Study information: Nasal swab PCR detected SARS-CoV-2 in convalescent patients; about 10 had mild disease, one severe. The stimulating agents, overlapping spike peptides, came from SARS-CoV-2, HCoV-NL63, HCoV-OC43 and HCoV-229E.

Study results and caveats: In convalescent patients, a median roughly 86% of reactive clones appeared only post-vaccination.

CD4+ T cells that had been cultured provided DNA sequenced with the Oncomine TCR Beta short-read assay. TCRdb fed the PCR reads into MiXCR, producing one record per CDR3 protein. The sample lists 9,500 to 13,000 distinct CDR3 sequences; 65% were seen once. The CDR3 consists of 15 residues. Germline CDR1 is MDHEN and CDR2 is SYDVKM. The J segment lost 1 base and the V segment lost 10 bases, leaving 6 bases of the junction unmatched. As to treatment: roughly 11-day PBMC culture with coronavirus spike peptide pools or control peptides (ViraFEST assay). With peptide pools, ViraFEST first expanded antigen-specific T cells and afterwards sequenced their TCRs.

This sequence was found in a human donor who had recovered from COVID-19. The sample in question was CD4+ T cells from blood, cultured in vitro, obtained before SARS-CoV-2 vaccination. This chain uses TRBV28 with TRBJ2-1, with 11 bases identical to TRBD2. CDR3 bases: TGTGCCACCATAGCGGGAGGGAAATCCTACAATGAGCAGTTCTTC. Translated: CATIAGGKSYNEQFF.